This section outlines one T cell receptor beta chain sequence together with its context. What it binds is not known. This entry comes from a study of response to subunit inactivated influenza vaccine. TCRdb re-analysed the RT-PCR reads in MiXCR, keeping a single row per CDR3 protein. The sample has some 850,000 distinct CDR3 sequences, around a sixth seen once. Study conclusions and caveats: T cells newly recruited by each seasonal influenza vaccination are few, the authors suggested.

This CDR3 comprises 14 residues. Germline V gene lookup returns CDR1 MNHEY and CDR2 SVGEGT. Trimming took 5 bases from V and 4 from J, leaving 12 bases between them. Material: PBMCs from blood, obtained roughly 5 days after vaccination. This receptor was identified in a man in his forties or fifties who received an inactivated influenza vaccine. The V call is TRBV6-2 or TRBV6-3, the J call TRBJ1-5; tentatively, D is TRBD1 (6 bases). The chain's CDR3 is CASSNLGGNQPQHF. CDR3 coding DNA: TGTGCCAGCAGTAATTTAGGGGGAAATCAGCCCCAGCATTTT.